This is a list of T cell receptor beta chains from one sample in a study of long-term antiretroviral therapy in people with HIV. Profiled with immunoSEQ multiplex PCR; TCRdb holds only in-frame clones, not every one. The sample lists thousands of clones; about two thirds were seen once. The source material was unsorted PBMCs, sampled 0.1 years before starting antiretroviral therapy. The receptors originated from a man aged 18-30 years with HIV. The CDR3 runs from the conserved cysteine through the conserved F or W. A D gene is named only where the DNA matches it firmly. Some rows mark clone size as missing; the rest say once, few, many or name a class of expanded clone.

size	D	V	J	CDR3	DNA
hyperexpanded	TRBD1	TRBV6-1	TRBJ1-1	CASSGGTAHEAFF	TGTGCCAGCAGTGGCGGGACAGCTCATGAAGCTTTCTTT
-	-	TRBV7-9	TRBJ1-1	CASSWTAEAFF	TGTGCCAGCAGCTGGACAGCTGAAGCTTTCTTT
-	-	TRBV4-1	TRBJ1-5	CASSQIDRPSNQPQHF	TGCGCCAGCAGCCAGATAGACAGACCTAGCAATCAGCCCCAGCATTTT
-	-	TRBV15	TRBJ2-1	CATSRDEGVTWGEQFF	TGTGCCACCAGCAGAGATGAAGGGGTGACTTGGGGGGAGCAGTTCTTC
-	TRBD1	TRBV2	TRBJ1-2	CASRPGQENYGYTF	TGTGCCAGCAGACCGGGACAGGAGAACTATGGCTACACCTTC
-	-	TRBV7-8	TRBJ2-6	CASSLGASGANVLTF	TGTGCCAGCAGCTTAGGGGCGTCTGGGGCCAACGTCCTGACTTTC
few	-	TRBV30	TRBJ1-6	CAWDRQDHSPLHF	TGTGCCTGGGACCGACAGGACCATTCACCCCTCCACTTT
few	-	TRBV2	TRBJ1-1	CASSEALNMNTEAFF	TGTGCCAGCAGTGAAGCGTTAAACATGAACACTGAAGCTTTCTTT
medium-sized	TRBD1	TRBV6-5	TRBJ2-7	CASSYGTGGFEQYF	TGTGCCAGCAGTTACGGGACAGGGGGTTTCGAGCAGTACTTC
-	-	TRBV7-9	TRBJ1-1	CASSLGRQTSARGAFF	TGTGCCAGCAGCTTAGGGAGACAGACATCGGCTAGGGGAGCTTTCTTT
-	-	TRBV28	TRBJ1-1	CASSATTGLKSFF	TGTGCCAGCAGTGCTACCACAGGGTTGAAGTCTTTCTTT
-	-	TRBV6-5	TRBJ2-7	CASRPSGSSYEQYF	TGTGCCAGCAGGCCGAGTGGGAGCTCCTACGAGCAGTACTTC
-	TRBD1	TRBV2	TRBJ1-2	CASRGLDRLNGYTF	TGTGCCAGCAGGGGTTTGGACAGGCTCAATGGCTACACCTTC
-	-	TRBV6-1	TRBJ1-3	CASSFDINSGNTIYF	TGTGCCAGCAGTTTCGACATAAACTCTGGAAACACCATATATTTT
-	-	TRBV4-1	TRBJ1-5	CASSPRPGRNQPQHF	TGCGCCAGCAGCCCCAGGCCGGGCAGAAATCAGCCCCAGCATTTT
-	TRBD1	TRBV5-1	TRBJ2-5	CASSSVDRAEETQYF	TGCGCCAGCAGCTCGGTCGACAGGGCGGAAGAGACCCAGTACTTC
-	-	TRBV28	TRBJ1-3	CASSDSSGNTIYF	TGTGCCAGCAGTGACAGCTCTGGAAACACCATATATTTT
-	-	TRBV15	TRBJ1-2	CATSTGTDYGYTF	TGTGCCACCAGTACCGGGACTGACTATGGCTACACCTTC
-	TRBD1	TRBV11-2	TRBJ1-3	CASRRTGQVFF	TGTGCCAGCCGCCGGACGGGACAGGTCTTTTTT
once	TRBD1	TRBV5-1	TRBJ1-1	CASSLYGTGTEAFF	TGCGCCAGCAGCTTGTACGGGACAGGCACTGAAGCTTTCTTT
-	TRBD1	TRBV9	TRBJ2-5	CASSVQGTGVPETQYF	TGTGCCAGCAGCGTCCAAGGGACAGGGGTTCCAGAGACCCAGTACTTC
-	-	TRBV5-4	TRBJ2-3	CASSLRLDTQYF	TGTGCCAGCAGCTTGCGGCTTGATACGCAGTATTTT
-	-	TRBV28	TRBJ2-2	CASSLLSETNTGELFF	TGTGCCAGCAGTTTATTAAGCGAAACGAACACCGGGGAGCTGTTTTTT
-	-	TRBV6-5	TRBJ1-6	CASSYSGPSYNSPLHF	TGTGCCAGCAGTTACTCGGGACCCAGTTATAATTCACCCCTCCACTTT
-	-	TRBV28	TRBJ1-5	CASSHSLRDYYNQPQHF	TGTGCCAGCAGTCACTCCCTCCGGGATTATTACAATCAGCCCCAGCATTTT
-	TRBD2	TRBV5-4	TRBJ2-2	CASSSGGANIGSTGELFF	TGTGCCAGCAGTAGCGGGGGGGCGAATATAGGGTCCACCGGGGAGCTGTTTTTT
once	-	TRBV6-5	TRBJ2-5	CASSYAGRETQYF	TGTGCCAGCAGTTACGCGGGCAGAGAGACCCAGTACTTC
-	-	TRBV6-1	TRBJ1-5	CASSVGAEQPQHF	TGTGCCAGCAGTGTGGGGGCCGAGCAGCCCCAGCATTTT
-	-	TRBV5-1	TRBJ1-1	CATRPWVDHTEAFF	TGCGCCACGCGGCCCTGGGTGGATCACACTGAAGCTTTCTTT
-	-	TRBV25-1	TRBJ1-1	CASSESGRATEAFF	TGTGCCAGCAGTGAATCGGGCAGGGCCACTGAAGCTTTCTTT
-	TRBD2	TRBV7-3	TRBJ2-1	CASSHGGLAGDYNEQFF	TGTGCCAGCAGCCACGGGGGACTAGCGGGGGACTACAATGAGCAGTTCTTC
few	-	TRBV7-6	TRBJ1-1	CASSLPDTEAFF	TGTGCCAGCAGCCTCCCGGACACTGAAGCTTTCTTT
-	-	TRBV6-5	TRBJ2-1	CASSYSPESYNEQFF	TGTGCCAGCAGTTACTCCCCGGAATCCTACAATGAGCAGTTCTTC
-	-	TRBV7-9	TRBJ1-2	CASSFLVGSSRGGYTF	TGTGCCAGCAGCTTTCTCGTCGGTTCTTCCAGGGGCGGCTACACCTTC
once	TRBD1	TRBV27	TRBJ2-2	CASSLSEGQELFTGELFF	TGTGCCAGCAGTTTATCGGAGGGACAGGAGCTTTTCACCGGGGAGCTGTTTTTT
-	-	TRBV28	TRBJ1-4	CASSPWGSTQWTNEKLFF	TGTGCCAGCAGCCCATGGGGCAGCACACAATGGACTAATGAAAAACTGTTTTTT
few	-	TRBV7-9	TRBJ2-1	CASSLRAGSYNEQFF	TGTGCCAGCAGCTTAAGGGCAGGTTCCTACAATGAGCAGTTCTTC
-	-	TRBV9	TRBJ2-2	CASSVWLGPNTGELFF	TGTGCCAGCAGCGTATGGTTGGGGCCGAACACCGGGGAGCTGTTTTTT
-	-	TRBV5-8	TRBJ2-1	CASSLDPRPGSYNEQFF	TGTGCCAGCAGCTTGGATCCCCGTCCAGGGTCCTACAATGAGCAGTTCTTC
-	TRBD2	TRBV6-1	TRBJ2-2	CASSEAALAGVKRAGELFF	TGTGCCAGCAGTGAAGCAGCCCTAGCGGGCGTTAAAAGGGCCGGGGAGCTGTTTTTT
once	-	TRBV7-9	TRBJ1-1	CASTSTRGNTEAFF	TGTGCCAGCACAAGCACCCGGGGGAACACTGAAGCTTTCTTT